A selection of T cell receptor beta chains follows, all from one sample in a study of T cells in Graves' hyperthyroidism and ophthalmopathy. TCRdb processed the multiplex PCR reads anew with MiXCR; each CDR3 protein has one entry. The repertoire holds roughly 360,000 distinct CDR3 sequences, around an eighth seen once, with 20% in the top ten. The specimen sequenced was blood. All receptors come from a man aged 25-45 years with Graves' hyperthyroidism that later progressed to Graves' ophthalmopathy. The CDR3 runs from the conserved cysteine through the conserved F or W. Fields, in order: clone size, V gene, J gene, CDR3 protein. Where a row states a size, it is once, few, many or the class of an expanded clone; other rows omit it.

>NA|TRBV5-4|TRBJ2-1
CASSLMRLSSSYNEQFF
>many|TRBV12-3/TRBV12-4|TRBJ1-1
CASGVHVNTEAFF
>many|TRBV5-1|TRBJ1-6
CASRAGQSSNSPLHF
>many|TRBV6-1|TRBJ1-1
CASTEGSLNTEAFF
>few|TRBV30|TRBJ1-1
CAWSVGQGVAEAFF
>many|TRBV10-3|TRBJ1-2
CAIRGKGDRNYGYTF
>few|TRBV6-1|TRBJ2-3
CASRMPSTDTQYF
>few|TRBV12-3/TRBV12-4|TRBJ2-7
CASTLGEHEQYF
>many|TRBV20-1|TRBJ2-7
CSASSGRGAQLYEQYF
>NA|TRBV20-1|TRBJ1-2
CSALRGQTGLYGYTF
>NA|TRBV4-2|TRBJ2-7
CASSPRTGRDSRFYEQYF
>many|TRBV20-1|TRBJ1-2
CSARVLGGNYGYTF
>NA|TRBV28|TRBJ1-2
CASGFIGYGYTF
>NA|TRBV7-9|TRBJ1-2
CASSLGYRVEDGYTF
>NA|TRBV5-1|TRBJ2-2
CASSKGLAGGPVTGELFF
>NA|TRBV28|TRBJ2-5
CASTWEPTPRETQYF
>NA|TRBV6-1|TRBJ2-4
CASSPRDRDIQYF
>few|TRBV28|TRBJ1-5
CASSLSGRPQHF
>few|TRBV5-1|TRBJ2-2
CASSPLGGAFGELFF
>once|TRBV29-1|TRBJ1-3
CSVVGFTGNTIYF
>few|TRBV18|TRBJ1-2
CASSPPVRGNYGYTF
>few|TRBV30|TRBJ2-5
CAWSSIGETQYF